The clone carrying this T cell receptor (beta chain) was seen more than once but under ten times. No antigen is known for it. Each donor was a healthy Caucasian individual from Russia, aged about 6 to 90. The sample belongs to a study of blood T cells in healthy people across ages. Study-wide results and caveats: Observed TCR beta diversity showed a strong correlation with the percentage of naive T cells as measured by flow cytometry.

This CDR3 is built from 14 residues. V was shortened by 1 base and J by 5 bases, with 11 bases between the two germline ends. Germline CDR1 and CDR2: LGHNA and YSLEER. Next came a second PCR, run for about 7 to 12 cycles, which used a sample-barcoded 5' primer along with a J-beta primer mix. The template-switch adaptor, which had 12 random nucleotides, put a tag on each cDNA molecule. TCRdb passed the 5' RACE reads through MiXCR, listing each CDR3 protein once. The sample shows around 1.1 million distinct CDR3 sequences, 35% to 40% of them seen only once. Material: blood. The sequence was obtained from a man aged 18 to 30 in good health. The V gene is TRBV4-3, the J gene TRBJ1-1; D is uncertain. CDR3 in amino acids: CASSQVAERTEAFF. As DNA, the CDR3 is TGCGCCAGCAGCCAAGTCGCAGAGCGTACTGAAGCTTTCTTT.